This T cell receptor beta chain originates from a study of blood T cells in healthy people across ages. In regard to this clonotype: The antigen remains undetermined.

With a J-beta primer mix and a sample-barcoded 5' primer, a second PCR ran about 6 to 11 cycles. Unique molecular identifiers of 12 random nucleotides labeled each cDNA. MiXCR, applied by TCRdb to the 5' RACE reads, yields one record per CDR3 protein. Of 650,000 to 1,000,000 distinct CDR3 sequences in the sample, under 40% were seen once. Regarding the study as a whole: Age showed a roughly linear inverse relationship with TCR beta diversity per million T cells.

Trimming left V 2 bases short and J 2 bases short, with 20 bases between. CDR1 is SGHAT and CDR2 is FQDESV in the germline V gene (reference sequence). The CDR3 consists of 18 residues. The donors, all healthy, were Caucasians living in Russia, aged roughly 6 to 100. Isolated PBMCs totaled at least 6 million in each sample. This sequence originates from a man between 18 and 35 years old in good health. What was sequenced was blood. V gene TRBV11-1 combines with J gene TRBJ2-3; possibly TRBD2 for D (6 bases). The CDR3, as DNA: TGTGCCAGCAGCTTAAGGCCCGCTAGCGATTTTCACACAGATACGCAGTATTTT. Translating it yields CASSLRPASDFHTDTQYF. Full variable domain (rest looked up from reference TRBV11-1 and TRBJ2-3): EAEVAQSPRYKITEKSQAVAFWCDPISGHATLYWYRQILGQGPELLVQFQDESVVDDSQLPKDRFSAERLKGVDSTLKIQPAELGDSAMYLCASSLRPASDFHTDTQYFGPGTRLTVL.